The clone carrying this T cell receptor (beta chain) was found many times. Its antigen is not known. Each CDR3 protein is one row after TCRdb ran MiXCR on the multiplex PCR reads. The sample lists 250,000 or so distinct CDR3 sequences, 30% occurring once. Samples came from axillary lymph nodes draining the breast cancer. The data belong to a study of breast tumors, draining lymph nodes, adjacent tissues. Study-level points and caveats: Compared with basal-like, luminal-like tumors shared significantly more repertoire with nontumor tissue.

Source material: axillary lymph node tissue. The sequence was collected from a female donor with breast cancer. Some clones in this sample may be carry-over from other donors' samples.

The CDR3 nucleotides are TGTGCCAGCAGTGGGAAGGTGCAGTATTTT. This translates into CASSGKVQYF. The genes are TRBV2 and TRBJ2-3, with D hard to call. Germline CDR1 and CDR2: SNHLY and FYNNEI. This CDR3 has 10 amino acids. V was clipped by 4 bases and J by 11 bases, with 7 bases between them.